The sequence of this TCR beta chain was determined in a study of CD8+ T cells in alopecia areata. Extraction and reverse transcription of RNA yielded cDNA as the sequencing template. Libraries were prepared by immunoSEQ multiplex PCR; TCRdb keeps only in-frame clonotypes and omits some of them. The sample consists of around 100,000 clones, roughly two fifths of them appearing once. Regarding this clone: Its antigen is undetermined.

The study team obtained lesional scalp punch biopsies and peripheral blood from alopecia areata patients. The sorting of PBMCs gave CD4+ and CD8+ T cells. Whole-study results and caveats: TCRs were shared less clearly across patients than in mice, possibly for HLA-related reasons.

Germline V gene sequence: CDR1 SEHNR, CDR2 FQNEAQ (reference sequence). Trimming removed 6 bases from V and 0 bases from J, with 12 bases in between. CDR3 size: 16 residues. The specimen sequenced was CD4+ T cells sorted from blood. The chain recombines TRBV7-9 with TRBJ2-6; a possible D gene is TRBD1 (6 bases). This clonotype was obtained from a human donor with alopecia areata. The CDR3 here is CASRTGQTSGANVLTF. CDR3 bases: TGTGCCAGCAGAACAGGACAGACCTCTGGGGCCAACGTCCTGACTTTC.